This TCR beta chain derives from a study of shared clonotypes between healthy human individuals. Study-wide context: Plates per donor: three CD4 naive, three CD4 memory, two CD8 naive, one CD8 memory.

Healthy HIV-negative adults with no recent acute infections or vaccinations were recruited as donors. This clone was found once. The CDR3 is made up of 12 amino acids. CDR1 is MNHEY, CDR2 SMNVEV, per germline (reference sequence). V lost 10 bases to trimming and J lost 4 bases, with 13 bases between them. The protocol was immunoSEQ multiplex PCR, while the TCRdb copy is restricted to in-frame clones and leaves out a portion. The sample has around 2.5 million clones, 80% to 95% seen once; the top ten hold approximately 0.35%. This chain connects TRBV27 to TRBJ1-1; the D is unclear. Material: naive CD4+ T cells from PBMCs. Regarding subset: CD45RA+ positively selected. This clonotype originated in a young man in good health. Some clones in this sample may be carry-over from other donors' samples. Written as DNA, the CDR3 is TGTGCCACATGGAGGGTTGGCACTGAAGCTTTCTTT. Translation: CATWRVGTEAFF.